Reported below is one T cell receptor beta chain. This clonotype was seen at least ten times. What antigen it recognizes has not been identified. The sample holds no much larger clone one base away, and base qualities are not on file. These data originate in a study of molecular identifiers for immune sequencing clone quantification (dated 2018 in TCRdb). Turning to the overall study: For a replicate experiment, the RNA from either about 20,000 or 100,000 naive CD8 T cells was divided into five aliquots, and four of those aliquots went on to sequencing. CD8 T cells were used in a methods study to benchmark molecular-identifier clustering-based TCR repertoire sequencing (MIDCIRS) and TCR RNA copy counting.

Broader findings and caveats from the paper: Naive libraries contained spiked-in Jurkat TCR RNA (more than 9 copies' worth), which is not part of the donor repertoire. In CMV-specific effector cells, over 97% of molecules were held by clones above 20 RNA copies, whereas under 1% of molecules were held by such clones in naive cells. Modeling estimated about 2.8 recovered TCR RNA copies per cell, compared with about 9.8 by digital PCR, which implies roughly 29% capture efficiency. A single cell's worth of spiked-in Jurkat TCR RNA was reported detectable even among one million naive CD8 T cells. Without barcode sub-clustering, chimeric consensus sequences inflated TCR diversity; chimeras reached as high as 47%. The sizes of highly expanded clones could end up underestimated when identical TCR molecules share a barcode.

From the cysteine up to the phenylalanine, the CDR3 has a length of 17 residues. The kept DNA is CDR3 alone, 51 bases in frame from the first base. From a lookup of the germline V gene, CDR1 and CDR2 are SGHRS and YFSETQ. The V and J ends are trimmed by 4 bases and 4 bases, leaving 21 bases between them. To prepare the library, PCR was applied. Sequencing relied on a NextSeq 500. Preparation of bulk TCR libraries followed a previously described approach, with the TCR primers listed in Table S5. Purification of total RNA was performed with the Qiagen AllPrep DNA/RNA kit. Before analysis, reads from multiple sequencing runs of one library were combined. In the paper's pipeline: Reads were retained only if the reads had an exact TCR constant sequence, and the retained reads were trimmed to 150 nt and grouped according to their 12-nt molecular barcodes. Reads in each barcode group were sub-clustered using a 15% Levenshtein threshold, and a quality-weighted consensus sequence was built for each RNA molecule. Non-functional sequences were discarded, and so were lower-count sequences lying one edit away from another sequence. Based on a fit of two negative binomial distributions, barcode sub-clusters having less than 20% of the maximum read count were discarded. TCRdb applied fastp at Q25 and MiXCR to the public reads, then kept only in-frame beta chains. Rows with one shared CDR3 protein collapse into an entry with the most common genes and DNA. These V and J calls derive from TCRdb rather than the authors' analysis. The sample has some 320,000 distinct CDR3 sequences on record, 24% of them singletons. The leading ten clones occupy about 0.73% of the sample.

Libraries of naive CD8 T cells were built from anywhere between roughly 17,000 and 1,100,000 sorted cells, with 10%, 30% or 50% of the purified RNA used. Naive CD8 T cells were FACS-sorted as CD8+CD4-CCR7+CD45RA+ on a BD FACSAria II into RLT Plus buffer. More than 8 TCR copies' worth of Jurkat RNA were spiked into roughly 20,000-1,000,000 naive CD8 T cell samples to test detection sensitivity. Enrichment of CD8 T cells was done with RosetteSep CD8+ T Cell Enrichment Cocktail plus Ficoll-Paque, and ACK red cell lysis came afterward. This sequence uses TRBV5-1 and TRBJ2-1; TRBD2 is a weak D gene call, 6 bases matching. The sequenced sample consisted of naive CD8+ T cells from blood, with Jurkat cell RNA spiked in. The sample's cell subset or site label is to be understood as: FACS-sorted CD8+CD4-CCR7+CD45RA+ naive T cells. This sequence originates from a human donor in good health. Some libraries in this study had Jurkat cell RNA spiked in. The base sequence is TGCGCCAGCAGCCCGGGTCGGCGGGAAAGAGGGTACAATGAGCAGTTCTTC. Its coded protein is CASSPGRRERGYNEQFF.